This T cell receptor beta chain derives from a study of cytomegalovirus exposure and HLA in healthy donors. General study findings and limits: In a later analysis, HLA-associated TCR beta chains were more clonally expanded than equally common others. At a 0.05 false discovery rate, a later analysis found some 17,000 TCR beta sequences to be associated with HLA alleles. In vitro data verified three CMV-associated chains as specific for CMV antigens.

Germline V gene sequence: CDR1 SGDLS, CDR2 YYNGEE. The CDR3 has 17 amino acids. V lost 10 bases to trimming and J lost 3 bases; unmatched junction nucleotides: 18. A word on this clone: Its matching antigen is unknown.

Amplification used 60 Vbeta primers and 13 Jbeta primers. Sequenced by immunoSEQ multiplex PCR; TCRdb stores in-frame clones only, minus some. This sample has about 130,000 clones, with around 72% found just once. The sequenced sample was PBMCs. The source is a man younger than 45 in good health and CMV-seronegative. The J gene is TRBJ2-5, the V gene TRBV9; 10 bases are a match to TRBD2. The CDR3 bases are TGTGCCCCCCGGGGGGTAGCGGGGGGAGCTCCCGAAGAGACCCAGTACTTC. Protein product: CAPRGVAGGAPEETQYF.